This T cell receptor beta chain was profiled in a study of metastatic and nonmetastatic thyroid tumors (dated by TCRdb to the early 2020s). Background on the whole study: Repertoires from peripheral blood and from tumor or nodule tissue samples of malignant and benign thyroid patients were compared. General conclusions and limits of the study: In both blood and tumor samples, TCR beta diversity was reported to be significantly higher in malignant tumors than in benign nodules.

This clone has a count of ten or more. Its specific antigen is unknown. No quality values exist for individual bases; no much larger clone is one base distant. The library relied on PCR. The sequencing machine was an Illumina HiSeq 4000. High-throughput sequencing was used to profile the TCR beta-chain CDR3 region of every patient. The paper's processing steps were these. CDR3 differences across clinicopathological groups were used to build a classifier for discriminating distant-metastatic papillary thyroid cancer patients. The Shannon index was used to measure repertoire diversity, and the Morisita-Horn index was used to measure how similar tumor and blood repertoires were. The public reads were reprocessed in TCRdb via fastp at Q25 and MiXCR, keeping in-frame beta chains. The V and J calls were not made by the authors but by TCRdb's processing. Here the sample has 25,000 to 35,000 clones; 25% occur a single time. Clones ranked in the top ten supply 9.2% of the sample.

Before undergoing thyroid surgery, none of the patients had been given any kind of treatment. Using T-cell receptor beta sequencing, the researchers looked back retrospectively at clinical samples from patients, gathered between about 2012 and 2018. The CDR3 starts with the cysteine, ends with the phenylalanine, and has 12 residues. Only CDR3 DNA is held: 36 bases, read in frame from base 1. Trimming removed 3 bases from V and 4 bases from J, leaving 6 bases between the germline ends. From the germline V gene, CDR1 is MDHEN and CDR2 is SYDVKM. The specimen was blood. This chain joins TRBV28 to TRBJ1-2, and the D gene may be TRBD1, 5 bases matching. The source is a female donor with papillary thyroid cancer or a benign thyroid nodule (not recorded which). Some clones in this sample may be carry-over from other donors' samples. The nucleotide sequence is TGTGCCAGCAGTTTGACAGTCTATGGCTACACCTTC. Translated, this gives CASSLTVYGYTF.